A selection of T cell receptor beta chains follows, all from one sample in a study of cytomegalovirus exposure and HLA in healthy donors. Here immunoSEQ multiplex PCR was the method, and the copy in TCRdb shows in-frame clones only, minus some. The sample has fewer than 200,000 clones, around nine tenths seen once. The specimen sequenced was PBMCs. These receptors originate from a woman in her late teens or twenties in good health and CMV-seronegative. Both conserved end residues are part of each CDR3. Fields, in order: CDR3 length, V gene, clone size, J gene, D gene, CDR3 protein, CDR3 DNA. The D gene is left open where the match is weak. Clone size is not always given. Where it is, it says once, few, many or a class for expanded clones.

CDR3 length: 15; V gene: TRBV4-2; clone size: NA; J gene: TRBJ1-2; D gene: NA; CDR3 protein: CASSQVEDTEGGYTF; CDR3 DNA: TGTGCCAGCAGCCAAGTTGAGGATACGGAGGGGGGCTACACCTTC
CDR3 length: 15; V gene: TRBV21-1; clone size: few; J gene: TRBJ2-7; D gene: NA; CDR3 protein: CASSKGKAGDEEQYF; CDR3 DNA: TGTGCCAGCAGCAAAGGGAAGGCAGGGGATGAGGAGCAGTACTTC
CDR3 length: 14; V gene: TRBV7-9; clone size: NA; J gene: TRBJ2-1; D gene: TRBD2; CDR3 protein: CASIPSGSRNEQFF; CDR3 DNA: TGTGCCAGCATACCTAGCGGGAGTAGGAATGAGCAGTTCTTC
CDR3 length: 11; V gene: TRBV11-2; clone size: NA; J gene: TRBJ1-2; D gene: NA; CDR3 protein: CASSSAGGYTF; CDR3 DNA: TGTGCCAGCAGCTCAGCGGGGGGCTACACCTTC
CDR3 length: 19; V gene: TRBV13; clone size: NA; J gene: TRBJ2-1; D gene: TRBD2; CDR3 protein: CASSLVFGVSGRGSNEQFF; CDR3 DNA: TGTGCCAGCAGCTTAGTCTTTGGTGTTAGCGGGAGAGGGTCCAATGAGCAGTTCTTC
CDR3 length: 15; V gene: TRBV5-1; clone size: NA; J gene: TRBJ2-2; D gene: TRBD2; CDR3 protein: CASRLAGGGTGELFF; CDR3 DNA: TGCGCCAGCAGACTAGCGGGAGGGGGCACCGGGGAGCTGTTTTTT
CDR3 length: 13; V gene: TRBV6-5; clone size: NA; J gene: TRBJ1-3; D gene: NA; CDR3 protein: CASFRVSGNTIYF; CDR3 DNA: TGTGCCAGCTTCAGGGTCTCTGGAAACACCATATATTTT
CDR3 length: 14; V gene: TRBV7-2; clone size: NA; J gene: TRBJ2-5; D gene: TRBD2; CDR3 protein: CASSRTRLEETQYF; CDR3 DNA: TGTGCCAGCAGCCGGACTAGACTGGAAGAGACCCAGTACTTC
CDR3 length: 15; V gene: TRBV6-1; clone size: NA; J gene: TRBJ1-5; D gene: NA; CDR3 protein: CASKLRDYSNQPQHF; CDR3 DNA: TGTGCCAGCAAATTGCGCGATTATAGCAATCAGCCCCAGCATTTT
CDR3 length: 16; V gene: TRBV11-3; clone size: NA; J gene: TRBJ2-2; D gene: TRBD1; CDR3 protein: CASSPRQGALVGELFF; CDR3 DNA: TGTGCCAGCAGCCCGAGACAGGGGGCTTTGGTCGGGGAGCTGTTTTTT
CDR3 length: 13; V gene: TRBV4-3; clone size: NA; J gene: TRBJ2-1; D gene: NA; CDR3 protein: CASSQGVGNEQFF; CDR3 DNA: TGCGCCAGCAGCCAAGGGGTCGGGAATGAGCAGTTCTTC
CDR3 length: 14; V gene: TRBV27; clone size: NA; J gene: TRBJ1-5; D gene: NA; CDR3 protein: CASSGQSSNQPQHF; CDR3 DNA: TGTGCCAGCAGTGGACAGAGTTCCAATCAGCCCCAGCATTTT
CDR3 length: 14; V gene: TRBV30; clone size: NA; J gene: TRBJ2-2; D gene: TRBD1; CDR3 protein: CAWSLADRAGELFF; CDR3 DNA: TGTGCCTGGAGTCTAGCAGACAGGGCCGGGGAGCTGTTTTTT
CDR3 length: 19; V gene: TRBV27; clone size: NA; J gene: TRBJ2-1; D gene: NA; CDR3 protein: CASSLSPSVASGSYNEQFF; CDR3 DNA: TGTGCCAGCAGTTTATCTCCTAGCGTCGCGTCAGGGTCCTACAATGAGCAGTTCTTC
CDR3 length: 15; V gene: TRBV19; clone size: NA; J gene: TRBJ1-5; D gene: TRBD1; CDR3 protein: CASSGTGGPNQPQHF; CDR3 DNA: TGTGCCAGTAGTGGGACAGGGGGGCCCAATCAGCCCCAGCATTTT
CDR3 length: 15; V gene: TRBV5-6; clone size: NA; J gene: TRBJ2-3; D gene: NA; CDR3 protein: CASSLGSIYTDTQYF; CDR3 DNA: TGTGCCAGCAGCTTGGGGAGTATTTACACAGATACGCAGTATTTT
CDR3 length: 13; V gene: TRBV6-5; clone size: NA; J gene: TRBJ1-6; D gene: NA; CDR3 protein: CASSGGGNSPLHF; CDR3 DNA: TGTGCCAGCAGTGGGGGGGGGAATTCACCCCTCCACTTT
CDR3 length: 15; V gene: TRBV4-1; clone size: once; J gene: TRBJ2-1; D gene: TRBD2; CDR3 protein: CASSPPSRGGHEQFF; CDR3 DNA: TGCGCCAGCAGCCCTCCCTCCCGGGGGGGTCATGAGCAGTTCTTC
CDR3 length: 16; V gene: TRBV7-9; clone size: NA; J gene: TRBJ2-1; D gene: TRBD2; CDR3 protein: CASRTTSGGLDNEQFF; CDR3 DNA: TGTGCCAGCAGGACGACTAGCGGGGGCCTTGACAATGAGCAGTTCTTC
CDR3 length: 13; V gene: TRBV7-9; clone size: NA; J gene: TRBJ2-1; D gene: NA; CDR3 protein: CASSSTGFGEQFF; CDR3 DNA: TGTGCCAGCAGCTCTACAGGGTTCGGTGAGCAGTTCTTC
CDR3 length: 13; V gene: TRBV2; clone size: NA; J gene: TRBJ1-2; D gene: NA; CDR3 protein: CASSRAGREGYTF; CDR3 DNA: TGTGCCAGCAGTAGGGCAGGGCGGGAGGGCTACACCTTC
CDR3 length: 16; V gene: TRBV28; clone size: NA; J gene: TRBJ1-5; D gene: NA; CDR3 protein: CASRLGTLSSNQPQHF; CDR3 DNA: TGTGCCAGCAGGCTCGGGACACTTTCTAGCAATCAGCCCCAGCATTTT
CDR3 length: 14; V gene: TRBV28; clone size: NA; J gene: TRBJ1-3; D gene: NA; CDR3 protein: CASTGVYSGNTIYF; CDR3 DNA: TGTGCCAGCACCGGGGTTTACTCTGGAAACACCATATATTTT
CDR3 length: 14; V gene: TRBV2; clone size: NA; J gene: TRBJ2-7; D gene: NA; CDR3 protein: CASSGDSGYYEQYF; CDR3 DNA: TGTGCCAGCAGTGGGGACTCCGGCTACTACGAGCAGTACTTC
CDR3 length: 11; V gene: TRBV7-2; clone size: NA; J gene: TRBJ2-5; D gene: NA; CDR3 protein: CASSYKETQYF; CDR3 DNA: TGTGCCAGCAGCTACAAAGAGACCCAGTACTTC
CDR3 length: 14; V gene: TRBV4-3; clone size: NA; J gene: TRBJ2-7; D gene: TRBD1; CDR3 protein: CASSLLRGPYEQYF; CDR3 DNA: TGCGCCAGCAGCCTTCTCAGGGGGCCCTACGAGCAGTACTTC
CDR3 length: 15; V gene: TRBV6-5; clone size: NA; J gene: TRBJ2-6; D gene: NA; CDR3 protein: CASSYLAAGANVLTF; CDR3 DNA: TGTGCCAGCAGTTACTTGGCGGCTGGGGCCAACGTCCTGACTTTC
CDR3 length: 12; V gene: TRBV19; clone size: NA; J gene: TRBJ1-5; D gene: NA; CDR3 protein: CASSSRGQPQHF; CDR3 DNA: TGTGCCAGTAGTAGCAGGGGCCAGCCCCAGCATTTT
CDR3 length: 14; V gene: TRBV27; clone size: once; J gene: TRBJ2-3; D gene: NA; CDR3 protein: CASSPLTATDTQYF; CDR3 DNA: TGTGCCAGCAGTCCCCTGACAGCCACAGATACGCAGTATTTT
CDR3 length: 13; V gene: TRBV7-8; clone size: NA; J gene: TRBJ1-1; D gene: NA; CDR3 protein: CASSPGGYTEAFF; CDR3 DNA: TGTGCCAGCAGCCCCGGGGGGTACACTGAAGCTTTCTTT
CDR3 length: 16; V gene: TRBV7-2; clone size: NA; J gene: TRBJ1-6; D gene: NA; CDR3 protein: CASSLGGGSYNSPLHF; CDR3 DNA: TGTGCCAGCAGCTTAGGAGGAGGCTCCTATAATTCACCCCTCCACTTT
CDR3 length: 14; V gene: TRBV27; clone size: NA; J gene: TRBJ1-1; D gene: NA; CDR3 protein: CASSFSEGSTEAFF; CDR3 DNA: TGTGCCAGCAGTTTCTCGGAGGGGTCCACTGAAGCTTTCTTT
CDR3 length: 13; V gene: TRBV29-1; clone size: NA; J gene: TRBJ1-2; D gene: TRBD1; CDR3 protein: CSAGGQGLYGYTF; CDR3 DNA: TGCAGCGCCGGGGGACAGGGCCTCTATGGCTACACCTTC
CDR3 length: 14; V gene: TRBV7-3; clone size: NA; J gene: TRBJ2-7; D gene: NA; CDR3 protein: CASSLRQDSYEQYF; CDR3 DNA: TGTGCCAGCAGCTTAAGACAGGACTCCTACGAGCAGTACTTC
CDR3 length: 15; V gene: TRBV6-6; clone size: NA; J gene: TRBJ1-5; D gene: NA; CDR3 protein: CASSLSGRSGQPQHF; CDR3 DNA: TGTGCCAGCAGCCTTTCAGGGAGGAGCGGGCAGCCCCAGCATTTT
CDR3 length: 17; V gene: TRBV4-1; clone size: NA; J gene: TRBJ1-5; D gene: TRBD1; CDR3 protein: CASSQVGVGQGHQPQHF; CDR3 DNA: TGCGCCAGCAGCCAAGTGGGAGTTGGACAGGGTCATCAGCCCCAGCATTTT
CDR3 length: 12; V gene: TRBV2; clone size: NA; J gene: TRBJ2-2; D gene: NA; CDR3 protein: CASSGDTGELFF; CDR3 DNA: TGTGCCAGCAGTGGCGACACCGGGGAGCTGTTTTTT